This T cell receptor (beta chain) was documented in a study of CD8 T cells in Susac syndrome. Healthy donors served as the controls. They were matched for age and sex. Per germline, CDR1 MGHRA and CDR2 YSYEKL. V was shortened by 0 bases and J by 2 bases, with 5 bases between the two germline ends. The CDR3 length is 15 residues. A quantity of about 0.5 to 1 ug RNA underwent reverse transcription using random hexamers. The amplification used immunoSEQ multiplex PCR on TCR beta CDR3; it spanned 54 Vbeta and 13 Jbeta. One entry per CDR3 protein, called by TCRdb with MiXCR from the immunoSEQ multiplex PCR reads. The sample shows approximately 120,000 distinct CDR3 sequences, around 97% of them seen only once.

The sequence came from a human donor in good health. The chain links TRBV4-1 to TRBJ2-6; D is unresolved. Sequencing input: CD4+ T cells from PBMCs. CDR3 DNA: TGCGCCAGCAGCCAAGAAGGAACTGGGGCCAACGTCCTGACTTTC. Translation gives CASSQEGTGANVLTF.